Below are 10 T cell receptor beta chains sequenced from a single sample in a study of T-cell memory formation after mild COVID-19. TCRdb ran MiXCR on the 5' RACE reads and lists one entry per CDR3 protein. The sample holds 360,000 or so distinct CDR3 sequences, around 30% seen once. The sequenced material came from PBMCs or a T cell subset sorted from them (not recorded which). Source of these receptors: an adult woman who had mild COVID-19 (a few samples of this study predate the infection). Cell type and time point are not known.

The rearrangement uses TRBV9 and TRBJ2-1; perhaps TRBD1 as D (7 bases). This CDR3 region has 18 residues. V lost 3 bases to trimming and J lost 0 bases, with 19 bases between them. Looked up from germline, CDR1 is SGDLS and CDR2 is YYNGEE. The CDR3: CASSAQGLAYRSYNEQFF. For the CDR3, the DNA is TGTGCCAGCAGCGCACAGGGGCTAGCGTACCGCTCCTACAATGAGCAGTTCTTC.

Only a few counts were recorded for this clonotype. The chain employs TRBV5-1 and TRBJ2-5, with 9 bases lining up with TRBD2. Germline loops: CDR1 SGHRS, CDR2 YFSETQ. The CDR3 is 16 residues long. V shed 1 base, J shed 2 bases, and the junction held 6 bases outside the gene matches. The CDR3 region is CASSLIAGVSQETQYF. CDR3 nucleotides: TGCGCCAGCAGCTTGATAGCGGGGGTATCACAAGAGACCCAGTACTTC.

This clonotype has only a few counts. V and J are TRBV13 and TRBJ2-7, with TRBD1 as a possible D gene (6 bases). Trimming pared 5 bases from V and 6 bases from J, leaving 8 bases between. The CDR3 extends over 11 amino acids. The germline V gene encodes CDR1 PRHDT and CDR2 FYEKMQ (reference sequence). CDR3 in DNA: TGTGCCAGCAGCAAGGGGGTCGAGCAGTACTTC. This gives the protein CASSKGVEQYF.

This rearrangement joins TRBV5-1 to TRBJ2-1, with D possibly TRBD2 on 7 matching bases. The CDR3 is 14 residues long. V lost 3 bases and J lost 6, with 13 bases in between. The V gene's germline CDR1 is SGHRS and CDR2 YFSETQ. CDR3 region: CASSYVAGANEQFF. The CDR3, as DNA: TGCGCCAGCAGCTACGTTGCGGGGGCCAATGAGCAGTTCTTC.

This clonotype has a handful of counts. The chain links TRBV6-5 to TRBJ2-7; D possibly uses TRBD1 or TRBD2 (5 bases each). Between the trimmed V and J ends, which lost 6 bases and 6 bases, there was a span of 12 bases. This CDR3 has 12 amino acids. Germline CDR1 MNHEY, CDR2 SVGAGI. CDR3 in DNA: TGTGCCAGCAGGGGACCATACAGCGAGCAGTACTTC. Its translation: CASRGPYSEQYF.

The J gene is TRBJ1-1, the V gene TRBV20-1; no clear D. Germline V gene lookup returns CDR1 DFQATT and CDR2 SNEGSKA (reference sequence). The germline V and J ends were trimmed by 3 bases and 8 bases, with 13 bases remaining between them. The CDR3 is 12 residues long. The CDR3 sequence is CSARDGSREAFF. Here the CDR3 DNA reads TGCAGTGCTAGGGACGGGTCACGGGAAGCTTTCTTT.

This clonotype was counted between two and nine times. In nucleotides, the CDR3 is TGCAGCGTTGATGCTAGGGGGGTCGTTGAGCAGTTCTTC. Its translation: CSVDARGVVEQFF. The chain couples TRBV29-1 to TRBJ2-1; tentatively, D is TRBD1 or TRBD2 (6 bases each). The germline V gene encodes CDR1 SQVTM and CDR2 ANQGSEA. This CDR3 comprises 13 residues. Deletions cut 3 bases from V and 9 bases from J, with 15 bases between.

This clonotype was counted only a few times. The CDR3 loop is CASSRILASYNEQFF. The CDR3 DNA is TGTGCCAGCAGCCGTATCCTAGCGTCGTACAATGAGCAGTTCTTC. This sequence joins TRBV7-9 and TRBJ2-1; possible D gene TRBD2, 6 bases. There are 15 residues in the CDR3. Germline-derived CDR1 and CDR2 are SEHNR and FQNEAQ (reference sequence). The V end lost 5 bases, the J end lost 4 bases, and 15 bases lay between the germline ends.

In the case of this clonotype: Compared with germline, one end of the junction differs, possibly owing to a read error. This rearrangement joins TRBV29-1 to TRBJ2-7; 9 bases are a match to TRBD1. The CDR3 runs 14 residues. CDR1 is SQVTM and CDR2 is ANQGSEA in the germline V gene. CDR3 sequence (DNA): TGCAGCGTGGAAGGACAGGGGATCGGGCACGAGCAGTACTTC. This translates into CSVEGQGIGHEQYF.

This clonotype was found a few times. The rearrangement uses TRBV5-5 and TRBJ1-2, with TRBD1 identical over 7 bases. J was trimmed by 8 bases and V by 0 bases; bases with no gene match: 7. Germline V lookup: CDR1 SGHKS, CDR2 YYEKEE (reference sequence). This CDR3 has 14 amino acids. CDR3 DNA: TGTGCCAGCAGCTTGGCCACGACAGGGAGGGGCTACACCTTC. This gives the protein CASSLATTGRGYTF.